These 30 T cell receptor beta chains originate from one sample sequenced in a study of blood T cell repertoires in COVID-19. Assay used: immunoSEQ multiplex PCR; TCRdb lists only in-frame clones, some missing. The sample has about 180,000 clones; roughly nine tenths are singletons. Material: PBMCs or T cells enriched from blood (not recorded which). All receptors derive from a middle-aged woman with acute COVID-19.

The rearrangement uses TRBV7-8 and TRBJ1-2, with 12 bases identical to TRBD1. Germline V gene data show CDR1 as SGHVS and CDR2 as FQNEAQ. V dropped 5 bases and J dropped 4; count of bases not matched to a gene: 5. The CDR3 loop spans 15 amino acids. The CDR3 sequence is CASSRRDRGPYGYTF. CDR3 in DNA: TGTGCCAGCAGCCGGAGGGACAGGGGGCCCTATGGCTACACCTTC.

The chain combines TRBV2 with TRBJ1-3, with 9 bases identical to TRBD1. The CDR3 consists of 17 residues. Germline-derived CDR1 and CDR2 are SNHLY and FYNNEI. J gave up 4 bases and V 5 bases, and 12 bases lay outside the gene matches. The DNA for the CDR3 is TGTGCCAGCAGTCCTTATCTAAGGACAGGGGACGGAAACACCATATATTTT. As protein: CASSPYLRTGDGNTIYF.

The V and J genes are TRBV6-5 and TRBJ1-2; no firm D call. Germline loops: CDR1 MNHEY, CDR2 SVGAGI. V shed 6 bases and J shed 8 bases, with 19 bases lying between them. This CDR3 is 14 amino acids long. CDR3 residues: CASRPEWAKWGYTF. Written as DNA, the CDR3 is TGTGCCAGCAGGCCCGAATGGGCCAAATGGGGCTACACCTTC.

The chain links TRBV5-6 to TRBJ1-1; 8 bases agree with TRBD1. Germline V lookup: CDR1 SGHDT, CDR2 YYEEEE. The ends lost 5 bases at V and 5 bases at J; junction bases unmatched: 8. This CDR3 spans 14 amino acids. This chain's CDR3 is CASRPQGVWTEAFF. CDR3 bases: TGTGCCAGCAGACCACAGGGGGTGTGGACTGAAGCTTTCTTT.

The table lists this clone with a count of one. The V and J genes are TRBV6-5 and TRBJ1-2; TRBD1 matches 8 bases. Germline CDR1 and CDR2: MNHEY and SVGAGI. There are 14 residues in the CDR3. V shed 7 bases, J shed 7 bases, and the junction held 11 bases outside the gene matches. CDR3 sequence (DNA): TGTGCCAGCATCCCCGGCCAGGGGGCCCGTGGCTACACCTTC. Amino acid sequence: CASIPGQGARGYTF.

CDR3 loop: CASSPTSGQVEETQYF. The CDR3 DNA follows: TGTGCCAGCAGCCCCACGTCGGGACAGGTCGAGGAGACCCAGTACTTC. The chain employs TRBV3-1 (or the pseudogene TRBV3-2) and TRBJ2-5; 8 positions match TRBD1. This CDR3 contains 16 residues. Germline V gene lookup returns CDR1 LGHDT and CDR2 YNNKEL (reference sequence). J was trimmed by 5 bases and V by 4 bases; bases with no gene match: 12.

The chain's CDR3 is CASSDRQEAADTQYF. For the CDR3, the DNA is TGTGCCAGCAGCGACCGGCAGGAGGCGGCAGATACGCAGTATTTT. The chain couples TRBV9 to TRBJ2-3; D is possibly TRBD2 (5 bases). The CDR3 spans 15 residues. V was shortened by 3 bases and J by 4 bases, with 15 bases between the two germline ends. CDR1 and CDR2 (germline): SGDLS, YYNGEE.

The chain uses TRBV6-4 and TRBJ2-1; TRBD2 aligns across 9 bases. CDR3 length equals 15 residues. With V trimmed by 7 bases and J by 9 bases, 13 bases remained unmatched. Germline V CDR1 and CDR2: MRHNA, SNTAGT. Here the CDR3 DNA reads TGTGCCAGCAAAGAGGCGGGGGGGTCCGGTGGTGAGCAGTTCTTC. Its protein is CASKEAGGSGGEQFF.

This sequence joins TRBV29-1 and TRBJ2-3; D is ambiguous. The V end was cut by 7 bases, the J end by 2 bases, with 10 bases between. CDR3 size: 12 residues. CDR1 and CDR2 from the germline V gene are SQVTM and ANQGSEA. CDR3 nucleotides: TGCAGCGCAGATGACAACACAGATACGCAGTATTTT. Translation: CSADDNTDTQYF.

In its sample, this clone was seen a few times. This chain uses TRBV7-9 with TRBJ2-2; TRBD2 matches at 10 bases. The germline CDR1 and CDR2 sequences are SEHNR and FQNEAQ (reference sequence). Trimming took 2 bases from V and 5 from J; bases not matched to a gene: 14. CDR3 length equals 19 residues. In DNA form, the CDR3 reads TGTGCCAGCAGCTTACAAAGGCTCAGCGGGAGGGCCGGGACCGGGGAGCTGTTTTTT. Translating gives CASSLQRLSGRAGTGELFF.

V gene TRBV6-2 or TRBV6-3 combines with J gene TRBJ1-5; 7 positions match TRBD1. Germline-derived CDR1 and CDR2 are MNHEY and SVGEGT. The CDR3 is made up of 13 amino acids. After removal of 2 bases from V and 6 bases from J, the junction contained 1 base not matched to a gene. This chain's CDR3 is CASSYRGLQPQHF. Written as DNA, the CDR3 is TGTGCCAGCAGTTACAGGGGGCTTCAGCCCCAGCATTTT.

The chain combines TRBV6-4 with TRBJ2-3; TRBD2 aligns across 7 bases. This CDR3 has 15 amino acids. The V gene end was trimmed by 3 bases and the J gene end by 0 bases; junction bases not matched to a gene: 3. CDR1 and CDR2 from the germline V gene are MRHNA and SNTAGT. The CDR3 coding sequence is TGTGCCAGCAGTGAGGAGCGGGGTAGCACAGATACGCAGTATTTT. Translated, it gives CASSEERGSTDTQYF.

The chain employs TRBV5-1 and TRBJ2-1; the match to TRBD2 covers 11 bases. Germline loops: CDR1 SGHRS, CDR2 YFSETQ. The V and J ends lost 4 bases and 5 bases, in that order; junction bases with no gene match: 2. This CDR3 has 14 amino acids. The CDR3: CASSMTSGNNEQFF. The CDR3 nucleotides are TGCGCCAGCAGCATGACTAGCGGGAACAATGAGCAGTTCTTC.

This CDR3 reads CASSLADNSLNEQFF. CDR3 bases: TGTGCCAGCAGCTTAGCGGATAATAGCCTCAATGAGCAGTTCTTC. V gene TRBV7-2 combines with J gene TRBJ2-1; D remains ambiguous. The CDR3 runs to 15 residues. Trimming took off 0 bases at V and 6 bases at J, with 12 bases between the two ends. Germline V gene data show CDR1 as SGHTA and CDR2 as FQGNSA.

V and J are TRBV29-1 and TRBJ2-5, with 7 bases aligning to TRBD2. The V and J ends lost 5 bases and 3 bases, in that order; junction bases with no gene match: 12. The CDR3 contains 15 residues. Germline CDR1 reads SQVTM; CDR2 reads ANQGSEA. The CDR3 nucleotides are TGCAGCGTTAGCTTTCGGGGGGATTATGAAGAGACCCAGTACTTC. Translation gives CSVSFRGDYEETQYF. Together with reference TRBV29-1 and TRBJ2-5, the CDR3 gives the full variable domain: SAVISQKPSRDICQRGTSLTIQCQVDSQVTMMFWYRQQPGQSLTLIATANQGSEATYESGFVIDKFPISRPNLTFSTLTVSNMSPEDSSIYLCSVSFRGDYEETQYFGPGTRLLVL.

The chain carries TRBV30 and TRBJ2-2; TRBD1 aligns across 7 bases. CDR3 length: 15 amino acids. Trimming took 1 base from V and 3 from J; bases not matched to a gene: 5. Per the germline V gene, CDR1 is GTSNPN and CDR2 is SVGIG (reference sequence). In nucleotides, the CDR3 is TGTGCCTGGAGTGAACCCGACAGGGACACCGGGGAGCTGTTTTTT. It codes for CAWSEPDRDTGELFF.

V gene TRBV7-8 combines with J gene TRBJ1-3, with no clear D. The V end lost 4 bases, the J end lost 1 base, and 14 bases lay between the germline ends. CDR3 length: 16 residues. The V gene's germline CDR1 is SGHVS and CDR2 FQNEAQ. CDR3 DNA sequence: TGTGCCAGCAGCTCCTTTATCCCAACATCTGGAAACACCATATATTTT. This sequence encodes CASSSFIPTSGNTIYF.

The rearrangement links TRBV2 to TRBJ2-3, with 10 nucleotides matching TRBD2. J lost 2 bases, V lost 5 bases, and 4 bases had no gene match. Germline CDR1 and CDR2: SNHLY and FYNNEI. The CDR3 loop spans 15 amino acids. The CDR3 region is CASSLAGATTDTQYF. The CDR3 coding sequence is TGTGCCAGCAGTCTAGCGGGGGCTACCACAGATACGCAGTATTTT.

The CDR3 region has the DNA TGTGCCAGCAGCCCCCAGAGACAGATCACGCATGGCTACACCTTC. It yields the protein CASSPQRQITHGYTF. The genes are TRBV7-9 and TRBJ1-2, with TRBD1 as a possible D gene (5 bases). The CDR3 runs 15 residues. Trimming took off 5 bases at V and 6 bases at J, with 19 bases between the two ends. CDR1 is SEHNR and CDR2 is FQNEAQ in the germline V gene (reference sequence). Using reference TRBV7-9 and TRBJ1-2 for the parts outside the CDR3, the full variable domain is DTGVSQNPRHKITKRGQNVTFRCDPISEHNRLYWYRQTLGQGPEFLTYFQNEAQLEKSRLLSDRFSAERPKGSFSTLEIQRTEQGDSAMYLCASSPQRQITHGYTFGSGTRLTVV.

The V and J genes are TRBV29-1 and TRBJ2-5, with D maybe TRBD2 (6 bases). Germline CDR1 SQVTM, CDR2 ANQGSEA. The ends were cut back, 3 bases at V and 4 bases at J, with 15 bases in the middle. The CDR3 is 14 residues long. The CDR3: CSVEEFGGRETQYF. The CDR3 coding sequence is TGCAGCGTTGAGGAGTTCGGGGGTCGAGAGACCCAGTACTTC.

This sequence joins TRBV15 and TRBJ2-7; perhaps TRBD2 as D (5 bases). There are 16 residues in the CDR3. The germline gives CDR1 LNHNV, CDR2 YYDKDF (reference sequence). V was trimmed by 0 bases and J by 6 bases, leaving 18 bases between them. This CDR3 is CATSRDANVGAGEQYF. In DNA form, the CDR3 reads TGTGCCACCAGCAGAGATGCCAATGTAGGTGCGGGCGAGCAGTACTTC.

This clone was detected only once. V is TRBV30 and J is TRBJ2-1; no reliable D call. V gave up 0 bases and J gave up 6 bases, with 9 bases separating them. The length of the CDR3 is 13 residues. Germline CDR1 GTSNPN, CDR2 SVGIG (reference sequence). CDR3 sequence: CAWSVRGFNEQFF. For the CDR3, the DNA is TGTGCCTGGAGTGTTCGCGGCTTCAATGAGCAGTTCTTC.

V and J are TRBV5-1 and TRBJ2-7; possibly TRBD1 for D (6 bases). The CDR3 is 15 amino acids. Looked up from germline, CDR1 is SGHRS and CDR2 is YFSETQ. The V end lost 2 bases, the J end lost 3 bases, and 15 bases lay between the germline ends. For the CDR3, the DNA is TGCGCCAGCAGCTTTGGGGGCAGTATGGGCTACGAGCAGTACTTC. This sequence encodes CASSFGGSMGYEQYF.

The rearrangement joins TRBV5-6 to TRBJ1-1; D uncertain. V was clipped by 1 base and J by 0 bases, with 7 bases between them. CDR3 length: 14 amino acids. CDR1 SGHDT and CDR2 YYEEEE come from the germline V gene. The CDR3 DNA sequence: TGTGCCAGCAGCTTGTGGCTTGTGAACACTGAAGCTTTCTTT. As protein: CASSLWLVNTEAFF.

CDR3 region: CASSQNYGTEAFF. The CDR3 nucleotides read TGCGCCAGCAGCCAGAACTATGGCACTGAAGCTTTCTTT. The gene calls are TRBV5-1 and TRBJ1-1; D remains unclear. This CDR3 is 13 amino acids long. The V gene's germline CDR1 is SGHRS and CDR2 YFSETQ. V was trimmed by 4 bases and J by 4 bases, leaving 11 bases between them.

This chain connects TRBV21-1 to TRBJ1-2; the table's D call of TRBD1 was not tested on the DNA. TRBV21-1 constitutes a pseudogene. The CDR3 length is 13 residues. The CDR3 DNA reads TGTGCCAGCAGCAAAGAGAGGGGGCGCGGCTACACCTTC. Encoded protein: CASSKERGRGYTF.

The chain uses TRBV9 and TRBJ2-3; D might be TRBD1 (7 bases). The CDR3 length is 16 residues. V was shortened by 4 bases and J by 5 bases, with 20 bases between the two germline ends. The V gene's germline CDR1 is SGDLS and CDR2 YYNGEE. The CDR3 sequence is CASSTTPGGPGDTQYF. The DNA for the CDR3 is TGTGCCAGCAGCACCACCCCAGGGGGGCCAGGAGATACGCAGTATTTT.

The V call is TRBV28, the J call TRBJ1-2; TRBD1 matches at 8 bases. Germline V gene lookup returns CDR1 MDHEN and CDR2 SYDVKM. The CDR3 runs 16 residues. Unmatched junction bases numbered 11, after V lost 6 bases and J lost 2 bases. This CDR3 is CASSTLQGAKNYGYTF. CDR3 nucleotides: TGTGCCAGCAGCACGCTCCAGGGGGCCAAAAACTATGGCTACACCTTC.

Remarks on this clone: Other DNA sequences in the sample encode the same CDR3. This chain joins TRBV5-1 and TRBJ1-1; D gene uncertain. Germline CDR1 reads SGHRS; CDR2 reads YFSETQ. V was cut by 0 bases and J by 2 bases, with 5 bases left in between. The CDR3 has 13 residues. CDR3 DNA sequence: TGCGCCAGCAGCTTGGCGGGAAACACTGAAGCTTTCTTT. Protein product: CASSLAGNTEAFF.

This clone has a single count. This chain uses TRBV11-2 with TRBJ1-3; no definite D call. Germline CDR1 reads SGHAT; CDR2 reads FQNNGV. The CDR3 is 12 amino acids. Trimming removed 1 base at V and 7 bases at J, with 5 bases between. The CDR3 nucleotides are TGTGCCAGCAGCTTAGGTGCGAACACCATATATTTT. It codes for CASSLGANTIYF. The variable domain in full, completed from reference TRBV11-2 and TRBJ1-3, reads EAGVAQSPRYKIIEKRQSVAFWCNPISGHATLYWYQQILGQGPKLLIQFQNNGVVDDSQLPKDRFSAERLKGVDSTLKIQPAKLEDSAVYLCASSLGANTIYFGEGSWLTVV.